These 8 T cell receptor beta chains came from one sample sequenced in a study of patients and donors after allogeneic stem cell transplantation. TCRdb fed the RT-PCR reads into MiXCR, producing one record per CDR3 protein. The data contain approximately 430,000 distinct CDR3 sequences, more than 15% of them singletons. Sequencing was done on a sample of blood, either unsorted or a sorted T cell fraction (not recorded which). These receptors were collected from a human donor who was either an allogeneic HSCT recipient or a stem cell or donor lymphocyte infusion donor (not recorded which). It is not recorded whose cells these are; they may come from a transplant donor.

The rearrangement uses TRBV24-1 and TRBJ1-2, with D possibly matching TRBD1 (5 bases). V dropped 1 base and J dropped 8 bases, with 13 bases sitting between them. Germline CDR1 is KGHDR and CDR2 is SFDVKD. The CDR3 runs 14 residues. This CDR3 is CATSDFLGARGYTF. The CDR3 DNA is TGTGCCACCAGTGATTTCCTAGGGGCGCGGGGCTACACCTTC.

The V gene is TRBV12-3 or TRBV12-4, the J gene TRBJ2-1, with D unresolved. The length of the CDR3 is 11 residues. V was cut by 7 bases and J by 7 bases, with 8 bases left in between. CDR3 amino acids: CASTRTNEQFF. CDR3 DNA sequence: TGTGCCAGCACCCGCACAAATGAGCAGTTCTTC.

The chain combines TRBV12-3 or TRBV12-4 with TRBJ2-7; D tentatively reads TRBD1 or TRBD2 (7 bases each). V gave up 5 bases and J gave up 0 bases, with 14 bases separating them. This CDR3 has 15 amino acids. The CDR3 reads CASSDDREGSYEQYF. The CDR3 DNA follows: TGTGCCAGCAGTGACGACAGGGAGGGCTCCTACGAGCAGTACTTC.

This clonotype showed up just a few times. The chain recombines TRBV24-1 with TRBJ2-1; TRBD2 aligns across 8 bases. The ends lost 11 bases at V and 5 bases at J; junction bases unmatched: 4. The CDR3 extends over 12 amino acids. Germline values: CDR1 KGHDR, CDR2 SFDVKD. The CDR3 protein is CAISAGDNEQFF. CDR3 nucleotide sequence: TGTGCCATCTCAGCGGGAGACAATGAGCAGTTCTTC.

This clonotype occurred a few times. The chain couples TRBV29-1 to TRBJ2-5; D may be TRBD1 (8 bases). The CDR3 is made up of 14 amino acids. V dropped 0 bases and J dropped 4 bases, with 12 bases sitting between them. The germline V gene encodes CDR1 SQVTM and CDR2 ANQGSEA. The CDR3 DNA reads TGCAGCGTTGAAGAGGACAGGGAGGGAGAGACCCAGTACTTC. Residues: CSVEEDREGETQYF.

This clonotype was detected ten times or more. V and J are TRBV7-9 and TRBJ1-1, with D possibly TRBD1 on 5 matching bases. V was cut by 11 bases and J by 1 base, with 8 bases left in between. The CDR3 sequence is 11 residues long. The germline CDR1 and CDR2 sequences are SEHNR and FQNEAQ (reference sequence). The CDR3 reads CASGQNTEAFF. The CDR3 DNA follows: TGTGCCTCGGGGCAGAACACTGAAGCTTTCTTT.

Written as DNA, the CDR3 is TGTGCCATCACGGGACACAGGAACACTGAAGCTTTCTTT. Its translation is CAITGHRNTEAFF. The rearrangement joins TRBV10-3 to TRBJ1-1; possibly TRBD1 for D (6 bases). CDR1 is ENHRY, CDR2 SYGVKD, per germline. Trimming stripped 7 bases from V and 1 base from J, with 10 bases between. This CDR3 comprises 13 residues.

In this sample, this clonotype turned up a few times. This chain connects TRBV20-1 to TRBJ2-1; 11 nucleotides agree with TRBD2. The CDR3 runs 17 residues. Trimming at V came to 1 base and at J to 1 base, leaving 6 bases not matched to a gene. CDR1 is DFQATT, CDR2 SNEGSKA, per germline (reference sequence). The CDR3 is CSARGSSGGPSYNEQFF. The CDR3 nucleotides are TGCAGTGCTAGAGGGTCTAGCGGGGGGCCGTCCTACAATGAGCAGTTCTTC.